Presented here are 9 T cell receptor beta chains from one specimen sequenced in a study of blood T cell repertoires in COVID-19. Here immunoSEQ multiplex PCR was the method, and the copy in TCRdb shows in-frame clones only, minus some. The sample comprises hundreds of thousands of clones, around 87% of which are singletons, and 2% to 2.5% rests with the top ten. Sequencing was performed on PBMCs or T cells enriched from blood (not recorded which). These receptors came from a woman between 18 and 30 years old who had recovered from COVID-19.

Worth noting for this clone: This same CDR3 is encoded by further DNA sequences in the sample. The chain has TRBV7-2 and TRBJ2-4, with 15 bases fitting TRBD2. Losses at the gene ends were 5 bases for V and 1 base for J; bases not matched to a gene: 9. Germline V lookup: CDR1 SGHTA, CDR2 FQGNSA. This CDR3 region has 19 residues. CDR3 coding DNA: TGTGCCAGCAGCCCCCGGACTAGCGGGGGGGTAGGGGCCAAAAACATTCAGTACTTC. Translated: CASSPRTSGGVGAKNIQYF.

In DNA, the CDR3 is TGTGCCAGCAGCCAGGCCTTGGGACAGAACTATGGCTACACCTTC. Protein: CASSQALGQNYGYTF. The rearrangement links TRBV4-2 to TRBJ1-2; 7 nucleotides agree with TRBD1. The CDR3 runs 15 residues. In germline, CDR1 is LGHNA, CDR2 YNFKEQ. The trim removed 3 bases at V and 2 bases at J, leaving 6 bases unmatched.

V is TRBV5-1 and J is TRBJ2-5, with D unclear. The ends were cut back, 1 base at V and 0 bases at J, with 10 bases in the middle. The germline CDR1 and CDR2 sequences are SGHRS and YFSETQ. The CDR3 is 15 amino acids. The chain's CDR3 is CASSLSAVYQETQYF. The CDR3, as DNA: TGCGCCAGCAGCTTGTCGGCGGTGTACCAAGAGACCCAGTACTTC.

This chain joins TRBV5-5 and TRBJ2-5; the match to TRBD1 covers 7 bases. This CDR3 is 13 amino acids long. Per germline, CDR1 SGHKS and CDR2 YYEKEE (reference sequence). J was trimmed by 3 bases and V by 6 bases; bases with no gene match: 5. CDR3 region: CASNRQGEETQYF. The CDR3 coding sequence is TGTGCCAGCAACCGACAGGGAGAAGAGACCCAGTACTTC.

The chain links TRBV2 to TRBJ1-2; D remains unclear. Germline V gene lookup returns CDR1 SNHLY and CDR2 FYNNEI. CDR3 length equals 14 residues. V shed 5 bases and J shed 5 bases, with 15 bases lying between them. The CDR3 DNA reads TGTGCCAGCAGTTTCGAGGGATCCCGATATGGCTACACCTTC. This encodes CASSFEGSRYGYTF.

CDR3 DNA: TGTGCCAGCAGTTACGGGACAGGGCTTGCTGAAGCTTTCTTT. The encoded protein is CASSYGTGLAEAFF. This chain uses TRBV6-5 with TRBJ1-1; 9 nucleotides line up with TRBD1. Trimming cost V 2 bases and J 6 bases; bases outside gene matches: 4. Germline V gene data show CDR1 as MNHEY and CDR2 as SVGAGI. CDR3 length: 14 amino acids.

In DNA, the CDR3 is TGTGCCAGCAGCTTAAGGGGCAGGGTACAAGAGACCCAGTACTTC. This gives the protein CASSLRGRVQETQYF. The V gene is TRBV7-2, the J gene TRBJ2-5, with D possibly TRBD1 on 5 matching bases. The ends were cut back, 2 bases at V and 2 bases at J, with 12 bases in the middle. Germline V gene data show CDR1 as SGHTA and CDR2 as FQGNSA. The CDR3 loop spans 15 amino acids.

CDR3 DNA sequence: TGTGCCAGCAGTGATATAGGACAGCGCTACGAGCAGTACTTC. Encoded protein: CASSDIGQRYEQYF. The chain is built from TRBV6-1 and TRBJ2-7; D is possibly TRBD1 (6 bases). This CDR3 is 14 amino acids long. The V gene's germline CDR1 is MNHNS and CDR2 SASEGT. Trimming stripped 3 bases from V and 3 bases from J, with 12 bases between.

The rearrangement uses TRBV3-1 (or the pseudogene TRBV3-2) and TRBJ1-2; D is perhaps TRBD1 (5 bases). The V end was cut by 6 bases, the J end by 5 bases, with 19 bases between. The CDR3 has 15 residues. Germline V gene lookup returns CDR1 LGHDT and CDR2 YNNKEL (reference sequence). The CDR3: CASSGRGEPRYGYTF. In nucleotides, the CDR3 is TGTGCCAGCAGTGGGCGGGGGGAACCTCGGTATGGCTACACCTTC.